The sequence of this T cell receptor beta chain was determined in a study of CD8 T cells in ankylosing spondylitis. Overall study results and limits: Characteristic, it appeared, of ankylosing spondylitis blood was a TCR beta motif of roughly eight highly homologous variants. Prior literature has documented some motif variants in synovial fluid and blood from reactive arthritis.

Per the germline V gene, CDR1 is SGHDN and CDR2 is FVKESK. V shed 6 bases and J shed 2 bases, with 10 bases lying between them. This CDR3 is built from 14 residues. TCRdb independently ran MiXCR on the 5' RACE reads; one entry per CDR3 protein. The table includes about 440,000 distinct CDR3 sequences, roughly a sixth detected once. This clonotype was detected a few times. Its specificity is unknown. The V and J genes are TRBV14 and TRBJ1-4, with D unresolved. The sequencing input was blood, either unsorted or a sorted T cell fraction (not recorded which). This TCR was sampled from a male donor with ankylosing spondylitis. CDR3 sequence: CASSRTTTNEKLFF. The CDR3 bases are TGTGCCAGCAGTCGGACTACTACTAATGAAAAACTGTTTTTT.